This T cell receptor beta chain is drawn from a study of T-cell reconstitution after alpha-beta-depleted transplantation in children. Preparation of the TCRbeta library involved a method that used unique molecular identifiers. TCRdb re-derived calls from the PCR reads in MiXCR, one entry per CDR3 protein. The repertoire holds some 500,000 distinct CDR3 sequences, with approximately 20% as singletons. The V end lost 3 bases, the J end lost 0 bases, and 12 bases lay between the germline ends. The CDR3 runs 14 residues. CDR1 and CDR2 (germline): DFQATT, SNEGSKA (reference sequence). The source is a human donor who donated a stem cell graft to a child with acute lymphoblastic leukemia. The specimen comprised PBMCs from the stem cell graft donor, sampled from the stem cell graft. V is TRBV20-1 and J is TRBJ2-7, with D possibly being TRBD2 (5 bases). CDR3 nucleotides: TGCAGTGCTAGGGGAGACTCTCCCTCCTACGAGCAGTACTTC. This codes for CSARGDSPSYEQYF.